The next 10 T cell receptor beta chains were all read from a single sample in a study of shared clonotypes between healthy human individuals. Here immunoSEQ multiplex PCR was the method, and the copy in TCRdb shows in-frame clones only, minus some. Of a few hundred thousand clones in the sample, roughly three quarters were seen once. The sample comprised PBMCs. The source of these receptors is a woman in her thirties or forties in good health. Some clones in this sample may be carry-over from other donors' samples.

Note on this clone: A much more abundant neighbour one base away suggests this may be a read error. The rearrangement joins TRBV28 to TRBJ1-1, with D unresolved. CDR3 length: 13 amino acids. CDR1 and CDR2 (germline): MDHEN, SYDVKM. CDR3 nucleotides: TGTACCAGCAGTTTAACCCTAGACACTGAAGCTTTCTTT. Translation gives CTSSLTLDTEAFF.

V usage is TRBV4-1 and J usage is TRBJ2-5; D unclear. This CDR3 is built from 13 residues. The germline V gene encodes CDR1 MGHRA and CDR2 YSYEKL. Trimming removed 2 bases from V and 7 bases from J, with 11 bases in between. The CDR3 loop reads CASSQLGVGTQYF. Written as DNA, the CDR3 is TGCGCCAGCAGCCAACTGGGCGTGGGGACCCAGTACTTC.

This clone was picked up many times. The rearrangement uses TRBV2 and TRBJ1-5, with no clear D. Looked up from germline, CDR1 is SNHLY and CDR2 is FYNNEI. This CDR3 region has 15 residues. V was cut by 3 bases and J by 5 bases, with 14 bases left in between. The CDR3 DNA is TGTGCCAGCAGTGACCAGACACGGGGAGATCAGCCCCAGCATTTT. Protein sequence: CASSDQTRGDQPQHF.

This sequence joins TRBV5-1 and TRBJ1-1, with 10 bases that match TRBD1. Germline values: CDR1 SGHRS, CDR2 YFSETQ. V lost 0 bases, J lost 4 bases, and 6 bases stayed unmatched. The CDR3 consists of 16 residues. The CDR3 protein is CASSLAGTGAGTEAFF. The CDR3 region has the DNA TGCGCCAGCAGCTTGGCCGGGACAGGGGCGGGCACTGAAGCTTTCTTT.

In its sample, this clone was seen many times. The chain uses TRBV7-2 and TRBJ1-5; 10 bases are a match to TRBD1. CDR1 is SGHTA and CDR2 is FQGNSA in the germline V gene. The CDR3 consists of 16 residues. V shed 4 bases, J shed 2 bases, and the junction held 5 bases outside the gene matches. In DNA form, the CDR3 reads TGTGCCAGCAGCTCTGGACAGGGGGAAGGCAATCAGCCCCAGCATTTT. This gives the protein CASSSGQGEGNQPQHF.

A note on this clone: A junction end diverges from the germline sequence, so it may reflect a read error. The rearrangement joins TRBV30 to TRBJ1-2; unclear D gene. Germline V lookup: CDR1 GTSNPN, CDR2 SVGIG (reference sequence). The CDR3 runs to 14 residues. The CDR3 nucleotides are TGCGCCTGGAGTGGTGTCGAGATGTGGGCGGGCTACACCTTC. It codes for CAWSGVEMWAGYTF.

V usage is TRBV28 and J usage is TRBJ1-5; 10 bases are shared with TRBD1. V lost 6 bases and J lost 6; bases outside the gene matches: 8. Germline V gives CDR1 MDHEN, CDR2 SYDVKM. This CDR3 is built from 15 residues. CDR3 sequence (DNA): TGTGCCAGCAGACCGGACAGGGGGATATCTCAGCCCCAGCATTTT. Its protein is CASRPDRGISQPQHF.

The rearrangement joins TRBV7-9 to TRBJ2-5; 12 nucleotides align to TRBD2. Unmatched junction bases numbered 8, after V lost 5 bases and J lost 1 base. Germline CDR1 SEHNR, CDR2 FQNEAQ (reference sequence). The CDR3 has 17 amino acids. As DNA, the CDR3 is TGTGCCAGCAGCCAAGGAACTAGCGGGGGGACCCAAGAGACCCAGTACTTC. Residues: CASSQGTSGGTQETQYF.

About this clone: This likely stems from a read error, as it lies one base from a far larger clone. This rearrangement joins TRBV30 to TRBJ2-1, with D hard to call. In germline, CDR1 is GTSNPN, CDR2 SVGIG (reference sequence). The CDR3 covers 12 residues. The CDR3: CDWSDTSPEQFF. The CDR3 nucleotides are TGTGACTGGAGTGACACGAGCCCTGAGCAGTTCTTC.

This clone was counted only a few times. This likely traces to a read error, being one base from a far larger clone. The chain recombines TRBV30 with TRBJ2-3; 10 positions agree with TRBD2. The CDR3 runs to 15 residues. V lost 5 bases and J lost 5; bases outside the gene matches: 10. CDR1 is GTSNPN and CDR2 is SVGIG in the germline V gene (reference sequence). The CDR3 nucleotides are TGTGCCTGGGGAGGGAGCGGGAGGGCAGTAGATACGCAGTATTTT. It yields the protein CAWGGSGRAVDTQYF.